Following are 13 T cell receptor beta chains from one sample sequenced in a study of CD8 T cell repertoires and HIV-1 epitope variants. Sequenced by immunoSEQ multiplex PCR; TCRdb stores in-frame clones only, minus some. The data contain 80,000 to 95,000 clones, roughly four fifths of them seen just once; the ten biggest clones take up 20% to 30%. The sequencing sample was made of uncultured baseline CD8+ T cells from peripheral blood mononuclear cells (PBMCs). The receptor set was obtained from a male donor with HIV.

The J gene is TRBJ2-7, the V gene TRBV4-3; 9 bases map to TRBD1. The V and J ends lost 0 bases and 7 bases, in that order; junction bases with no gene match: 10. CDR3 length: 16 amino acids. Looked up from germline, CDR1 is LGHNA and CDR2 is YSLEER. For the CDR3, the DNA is TGCGCCAGCAGCCAAGATCATAGGACAGGGGCTAAAGAGCAGTACTTC. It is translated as CASSQDHRTGAKEQYF.

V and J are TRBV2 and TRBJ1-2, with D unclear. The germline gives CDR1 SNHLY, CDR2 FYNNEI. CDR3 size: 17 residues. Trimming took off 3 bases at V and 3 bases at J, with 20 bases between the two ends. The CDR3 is CASSDSVEWGPDYGYTF. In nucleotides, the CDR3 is TGTGCCAGCAGTGACAGTGTGGAGTGGGGTCCTGACTATGGCTACACCTTC.

The CDR3 is CASSLALGGSSYNEQFF. CDR3 in DNA: TGTGCCAGCAGCTTAGCGCTTGGCGGGAGCTCCTACAATGAGCAGTTCTTC. The chain uses TRBV7-9 and TRBJ2-1; TRBD2 aligns across 7 bases. V trimming: 0 bases; J trimming: 0 bases; junction bases outside the gene matches: 5. The CDR3 covers 17 residues. Germline V gene lookup returns CDR1 SEHNR and CDR2 FQNEAQ (reference sequence).

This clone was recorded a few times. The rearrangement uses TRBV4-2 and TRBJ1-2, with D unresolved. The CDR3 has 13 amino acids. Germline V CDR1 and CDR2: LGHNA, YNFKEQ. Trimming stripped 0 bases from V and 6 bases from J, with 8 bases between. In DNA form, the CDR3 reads TGTGCCAGCAGCCAAGAATCTGAGAATGGCTACACCTTC. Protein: CASSQESENGYTF.

For the CDR3, the DNA is TGCGCCAGCTCCCGATCCGTGGAGCGGGAGCAGTTCTTC. Its translation is CASSRSVEREQFF. J is TRBJ2-1 and V is TRBV10-1; D is perhaps TRBD2 (5 bases). The CDR3 spans 13 residues. V was clipped by 8 bases and J by 10 bases, with 18 bases between them. From germline, CDR1 is WNHNN and CDR2 SYGVQD (reference sequence).

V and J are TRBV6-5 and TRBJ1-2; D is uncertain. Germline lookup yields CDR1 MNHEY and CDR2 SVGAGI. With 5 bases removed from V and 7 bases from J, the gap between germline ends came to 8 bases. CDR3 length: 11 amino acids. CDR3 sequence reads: CASSDALGYTF. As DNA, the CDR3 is TGTGCCAGCAGTGATGCGCTTGGCTACACCTTC.

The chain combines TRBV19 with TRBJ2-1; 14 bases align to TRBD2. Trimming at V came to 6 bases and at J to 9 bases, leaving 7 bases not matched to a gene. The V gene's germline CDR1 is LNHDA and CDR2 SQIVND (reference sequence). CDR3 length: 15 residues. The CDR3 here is CASSRLAGGETEQFF. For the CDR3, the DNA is TGTGCCAGTAGCCGACTAGCGGGAGGGGAGACTGAGCAGTTCTTC.

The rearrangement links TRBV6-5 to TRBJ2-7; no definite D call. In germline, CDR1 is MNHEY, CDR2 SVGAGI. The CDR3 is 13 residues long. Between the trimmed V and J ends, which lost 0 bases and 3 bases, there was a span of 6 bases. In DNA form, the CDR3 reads TGTGCCAGCAGTTACTCTTTGGGCTACGAGCAGTACTTC. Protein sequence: CASSYSLGYEQYF.

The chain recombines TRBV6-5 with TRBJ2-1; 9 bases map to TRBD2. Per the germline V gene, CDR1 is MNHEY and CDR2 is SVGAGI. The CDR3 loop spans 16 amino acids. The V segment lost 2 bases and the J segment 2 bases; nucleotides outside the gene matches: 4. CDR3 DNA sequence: TGTGCCAGCAGTTACAAGCCTAGCGGGGCCTACAATGAGCAGTTCTTC. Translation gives CASSYKPSGAYNEQFF.

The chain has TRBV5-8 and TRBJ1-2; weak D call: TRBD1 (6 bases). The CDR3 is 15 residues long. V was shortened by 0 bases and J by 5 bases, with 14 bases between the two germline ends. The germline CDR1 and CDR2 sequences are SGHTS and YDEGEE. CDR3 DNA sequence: TGTGCCAGCAGCTTGGGGACAGCCTTTGGGTATGGCTACACCTTC. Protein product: CASSLGTAFGYGYTF.

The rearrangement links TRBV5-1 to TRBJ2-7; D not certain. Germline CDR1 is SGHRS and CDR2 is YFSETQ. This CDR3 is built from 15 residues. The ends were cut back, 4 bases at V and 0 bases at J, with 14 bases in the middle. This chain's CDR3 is CASSPEQARSYEQYF. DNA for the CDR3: TGCGCCAGCAGCCCCGAGCAGGCCCGCTCCTACGAGCAGTACTTC. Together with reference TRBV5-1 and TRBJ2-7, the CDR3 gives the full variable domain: KAGVTQTPRYLIKTRGQQVTLSCSPISGHRSVSWYQQTPGQGLQFLFEYFSETQRNKGNFPGRFSGRQFSNSRSEMNVSTLELGDSALYLCASSPEQARSYEQYFGPGTRLTVT.

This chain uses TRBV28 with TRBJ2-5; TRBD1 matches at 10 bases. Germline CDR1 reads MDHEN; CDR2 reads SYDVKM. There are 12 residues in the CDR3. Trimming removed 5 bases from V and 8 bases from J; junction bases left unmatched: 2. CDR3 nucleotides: TGTGCCAGCAGTCGGGACAGGGGAACCCAGTACTTC. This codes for CASSRDRGTQYF. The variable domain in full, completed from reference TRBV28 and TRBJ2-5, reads DVKVTQSSRYLVKRTGEKVFLECVQDMDHENMFWYRQDPGLGLRLIYFSYDVKMKEKGDIPEGYSVSREKKERFSLILESASTNQTSMYLCASSRDRGTQYFGPGTRLLVL.

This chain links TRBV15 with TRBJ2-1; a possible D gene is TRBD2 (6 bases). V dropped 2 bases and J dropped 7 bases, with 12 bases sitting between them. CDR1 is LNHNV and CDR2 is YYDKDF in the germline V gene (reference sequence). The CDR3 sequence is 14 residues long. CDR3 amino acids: CATSRSQAGNEQFF. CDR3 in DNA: TGTGCCACCAGCAGAAGCCAGGCGGGGAATGAGCAGTTCTTC.